This T cell receptor (beta chain) was recovered during a study of CXCR3-negative and CXCR3-positive naive CD8 T cells. Whole-study context: The dataset comprises approximately 140 million TRB reads in total, with about 1.5 +/- 0.3 million reads per library.

Germline CDR1 SGHDN, CDR2 FVKESK. The CDR3 runs to 15 residues. Libraries of TRB cDNA were made by 5' RACE and carried UMIs. TCRdb re-called the 5' RACE reads; one entry per CDR3 protein, DNA not given. This sample's table has around 50,000 distinct CDR3 sequences. General study points: Memory cells differed in TRBV-TRBJ usage, but naive CXCR3-negative and CXCR3-positive cells had similar usage. Relative to CXCR3-negative naive cells, CXCR3-positive naive cells had more hydrophobic TRB CDR3s.

Naive CD8+ T cells were CD45RO-CCR7+CD27+CD95-. Details on this clonotype: Its matching antigen is unknown.

This chain links TRBV14 with TRBJ1-1. This clonotype was obtained from a human donor in good health. Some clones in this sample may be carry-over from other donors' samples. The sequencing input was naive CXCR3+ CD8+ T cells from blood. The subset here: CD45RO-CCR7+CD27+CD95- naive CD8+ T cells expressing CXCR3 (TNR3+). CDR3 sequence reads: CASSPYRTVGTEAFF.